These 21 T cell receptor beta chains share one sample of origin, sequenced in a study of T cells after yellow fever vaccination. From the 5' RACE reads, TCRdb called clonotypes with MiXCR, one entry per CDR3 protein. The sample carries a few hundred thousand distinct CDR3 sequences, approximately 8% recorded once. Material: PBMCs, obtained approximately 40 days after the first yellow fever vaccination. The source of these receptors is a young man who received the YFV17D yellow fever vaccine.

A few counts support this clonotype. The chain joins TRBV7-6 to TRBJ1-6; D is perhaps TRBD1 (6 bases). The CDR3 loop spans 17 amino acids. Germline values: CDR1 SGHVS, CDR2 FNYEAQ. V lost 5 bases, J lost 4 bases, and 18 bases lay in between. The CDR3 DNA reads TGTGCCAGCAGCACAGAACCAGGACAGACTTATAATTCACCCCTCCACTTT. Translating it yields CASSTEPGQTYNSPLHF.

This clonotype came up a few times. One junction end does not reproduce the germline sequence, and a read error may be involved. This chain joins TRBV7-2 and TRBJ1-1; no reliable D call. The length of the CDR3 is 8 residues. The germline V gene has CDR1 SGHTA and CDR2 FQGNSA. The CDR3 here is CASSLGGF. In nucleotides, the CDR3 is TGTGCCAGCAGCTTAGGGGGTTTT.

The V gene is TRBV4-3, the J gene TRBJ2-6; no firm D call. V lost 0 bases, J lost 2 bases, and 8 bases lay in between. Germline values: CDR1 LGHNA, CDR2 YSLEER. CDR3 length equals 16 residues. CDR3 in amino acids: CASSQDLAAGANVLTF. The CDR3 DNA reads as TGCGCCAGCAGCCAAGATCTGGCAGCTGGGGCCAACGTCCTGACTTTC.

At least ten counts were recorded for this clonotype. V usage is TRBV6-2 or TRBV6-3 and J usage is TRBJ2-7; D is perhaps TRBD1 or TRBD2 (5 bases each). V lost 5 bases and J lost 9, with 17 bases in between. This CDR3 has 13 amino acids. The germline V gene encodes CDR1 MNHEY and CDR2 SVGEGT. As DNA, the CDR3 is TGTGCCAGCAGTCCCACAGGCAGCCGGGGGCAGTACGTC. Its translation: CASSPTGSRGQYV.

This clonotype occurred a few times. This sequence joins TRBV6-1 and TRBJ2-3, with D perhaps matching TRBD1 or TRBD2 (6 bases each). Per germline, CDR1 MNHNS and CDR2 SASEGT. With 2 bases removed from V and 1 base from J, the gap between germline ends came to 7 bases. CDR3 length: 14 amino acids. The CDR3 here is CASSERGRTDTQYF. The DNA of the CDR3 is TGTGCCAGCAGTGAACGGGGGCGCACAGATACGCAGTATTTT.

This clonotype came up a few times. This chain connects TRBV5-1 to TRBJ1-2; D remains unclear. Germline V CDR1 and CDR2: SGHRS, YFSETQ. V lost 2 bases and J lost 3, with 14 bases in between. This CDR3 spans 15 amino acids. CDR3 in amino acids: CASSFGVREDYGYTF. Written as DNA, the CDR3 is TGCGCCAGCAGCTTTGGGGTCCGGGAAGACTATGGCTACACCTTC.

This clonotype was detected a few times. The chain joins TRBV6-5 to TRBJ1-2; possibly TRBD1 for D (5 bases). Trimming left V 2 bases short and J 0 bases short, with 13 bases between. The V gene's germline CDR1 is MNHEY and CDR2 SVGAGI. This CDR3 has 16 amino acids. The CDR3 DNA sequence: TGTGCCAGCAGTTACCCACGCAGGGACCCTAACTATGGCTACACCTTC. Encoded protein: CASSYPRRDPNYGYTF.

This clonotype was detected only a few times. The chain combines TRBV7-3 with TRBJ1-2; TRBD1 might be the D (5 bases). The CDR3 has 14 residues. Germline CDR1 SGHTA, CDR2 FQGTGA. V was clipped by 2 bases and J by 4 bases, with 11 bases between them. As DNA, the CDR3 is TGTGCCAGCAGCTTAGGCCCGGGGGGCTATGGCTACACCTTC. Protein sequence: CASSLGPGGYGYTF.

This clonotype was counted only a few times. V usage is TRBV7-9 and J usage is TRBJ2-5; weak D call: TRBD2 (5 bases). Per the germline V gene, CDR1 is SEHNR and CDR2 is FQNEAQ (reference sequence). This CDR3 comprises 14 residues. V was clipped by 6 bases and J by 2 bases, with 13 bases between them. CDR3 region: CASRYSRGQETQYF. The CDR3 DNA reads TGTGCCAGCAGGTATAGCCGGGGACAAGAGACCCAGTACTTC.

The chain is built from TRBV20-1 and TRBJ2-5; 8 nucleotides line up with TRBD2. Per germline, CDR1 DFQATT and CDR2 SNEGSKA (reference sequence). V lost 6 bases to trimming and J lost 0 bases; unmatched junction nucleotides: 9. CDR3 length: 15 residues. The DNA for the CDR3 is TGCAGTGCCAGGAGGGCTAGCGGGTACCAAGAGACCCAGTACTTC. Its protein is CSARRASGYQETQYF.

This clonotype was observed a few times. The chain combines TRBV29-1 with TRBJ2-7; 8 bases fit TRBD1. Unmatched junction bases numbered 5, after V lost 6 bases and J lost 1 base. The CDR3 is made up of 13 amino acids. Germline CDR1 reads SQVTM; CDR2 reads ANQGSEA. CDR3 sequence: CSVYRDRSYEQYF. The DNA of the CDR3 is TGCAGCGTCTACCGGGACAGGTCCTACGAGCAGTACTTC.

V is TRBV5-1 and J is TRBJ2-5, with TRBD2 identical over 9 bases. V was pared by 1 base and J by 4 bases, with 11 bases of the junction left unmatched. The CDR3 has 17 amino acids. CDR1 is SGHRS and CDR2 is YFSETQ in the germline V gene. CDR3 bases: TGCGCCAGCAGCTTGTCAATTTCTGCGGGGGGGCCAGAGACCCAGTACTTC. Its translation: CASSLSISAGGPETQYF.

This clonotype occurred a few times. The CDR3 bases are TGTGCTTTCGGGTATCGGGGCGGTGAGCAGTTCTTC. Protein sequence: CAFGYRGGEQFF. The chain links TRBV15 to TRBJ2-1, with D perhaps TRBD1 or TRBD2 (5 bases each). The germline V gene encodes CDR1 LNHNV and CDR2 YYDKDF (reference sequence). The CDR3 is 12 amino acids.

CDR3 loop: CASSSVGTTSYNEQFF. The CDR3 coding sequence is TGTGCCAGCAGCTCCGTGGGGACTACCTCCTACAATGAGCAGTTCTTC. This chain links TRBV7-8 with TRBJ2-1; the match to TRBD2 covers 7 bases. This CDR3 comprises 16 residues. The trim removed 4 bases at V and 0 bases at J, leaving 6 bases unmatched. Germline V gene lookup returns CDR1 SGHVS and CDR2 FQNEAQ.

This clonotype appeared a few times. V usage is TRBV5-1 and J usage is TRBJ1-4, with D perhaps matching TRBD1 (6 bases). CDR1 and CDR2 from the germline V gene are SGHRS and YFSETQ. Between the trimmed V and J ends, which lost 2 bases and 4 bases, there was a span of 9 bases. The CDR3 contains 14 residues. The CDR3 nucleotides read TGCGCCAGCAGCTTCCAGGGGATTAATGAAAAACTGTTTTTT. As protein: CASSFQGINEKLFF. The whole variable domain, remainder taken from reference TRBV5-1 and TRBJ1-4, is KAGVTQTPRYLIKTRGQQVTLSCSPISGHRSVSWYQQTPGQGLQFLFEYFSETQRNKGNFPGRFSGRQFSNSRSEMNVSTLELGDSALYLCASSFQGINEKLFFGSGTQLSVL.

This clonotype was seen a few times. The gene calls are TRBV6-4 and TRBJ2-3; 7 bases are shared with TRBD1. The V gene end was trimmed by 4 bases and the J gene end by 1 base; junction bases not matched to a gene: 5. Germline loops: CDR1 MRHNA, CDR2 SNTAGT. The CDR3 loop spans 15 amino acids. The CDR3 spells CASSGQGLGTDTQYF. CDR3 bases: TGTGCCAGCAGTGGACAGGGCCTGGGCACAGATACGCAGTATTTT.

This clonotype showed up just a few times. The J gene is TRBJ2-2, the V gene TRBV12-3 or TRBV12-4; 13 bases match TRBD2. This CDR3 spans 18 amino acids. V trimming: 3 bases; J trimming: 0 bases; junction bases outside the gene matches: 4. The CDR3 here is CASSFMGLAGSNTGELFF. In nucleotides, the CDR3 is TGTGCCAGCAGTTTCATGGGACTAGCGGGATCGAACACCGGGGAGCTGTTTTTT.

The sample holds a few counts of this clonotype. V is TRBV20-1 and J is TRBJ2-7; tentatively, D is TRBD2 (5 bases). The CDR3 length is 11 residues. The germline V and J ends were trimmed by 6 bases and 4 bases, with 10 bases remaining between them. The germline V gene has CDR1 DFQATT and CDR2 SNEGSKA (reference sequence). The CDR3 nucleotides read TGCAGTGCGGCCGAGGGTTACGAGCAGTACTTC. Protein sequence: CSAAEGYEQYF.

The chain combines TRBV6-5 with TRBJ1-4; no clear D gene. The CDR3 runs 16 residues. V gave up 0 bases and J gave up 4 bases, with 12 bases separating them. Germline CDR1 reads MNHEY; CDR2 reads SVGAGI. This CDR3 is CASSYSGNIGNEKLFF. CDR3 DNA: TGTGCCAGCAGTTACTCGGGGAACATCGGTAATGAAAAACTGTTTTTT.

The chain couples TRBV6-5 to TRBJ2-3; TRBD1 is a possible D gene (6 bases). The germline V gene has CDR1 MNHEY and CDR2 SVGAGI. V gave up 0 bases and J gave up 2 bases, with 15 bases separating them. CDR3 length: 17 amino acids. CDR3 amino acids: CASSYSDRPATTDTQYF. For the CDR3, the DNA is TGTGCCAGCAGTTACTCTGACAGGCCCGCAACCACAGATACGCAGTATTTT.

V gene TRBV5-6 combines with J gene TRBJ2-4, with 9 positions matching TRBD1. The CDR3 has 15 amino acids. Germline V lookup: CDR1 SGHDT, CDR2 YYEEEE. J lost 11 bases, V lost 7 bases, and 16 bases had no gene match. CDR3 bases: TGTGCCAGCCCCCGGACAGGGGCGGATAAACATTTTCAGTACTTC. Residues: CASPRTGADKHFQYF.